A selection of T cell receptor beta chains follows, all from one sample in a study of control samples from healthy donors and cancer patients. Libraries were prepared by immunoSEQ multiplex PCR; TCRdb keeps only in-frame clonotypes and omits some of them. The sample includes 77,000 or so clones, 91% of them seen just once. Material: blood. All receptors derive from a man aged 25-45 years in good health. CDR3s include the opening cysteine and the closing phenylalanine or tryptophan. A D gene is named only where the DNA matches it firmly. Only some rows state a clone size, as once, few, many or a class for expanded clones.

j_call: TRBJ2-7; v_call: TRBV19; clone_size: NA; d_call: NA; cdr3_aa: CASSIKAGAYEQYF; cdr3_nt: TGTGCCAGTAGTATTAAGGCCGGTGCCTACGAGCAGTACTTC
j_call: TRBJ2-7; v_call: TRBV6-5; clone_size: NA; d_call: NA; cdr3_aa: CASSYDSLEDEQYF; cdr3_nt: TGTGCCAGCAGTTATGACAGCTTAGAGGACGAGCAGTACTTC
j_call: TRBJ1-1; v_call: TRBV18; clone_size: NA; d_call: NA; cdr3_aa: CASSPRSGRSTEAFF; cdr3_nt: TGTGCCAGCTCACCAAGATCAGGGAGGAGCACTGAAGCTTTCTTT
j_call: TRBJ2-6; v_call: TRBV28; clone_size: NA; d_call: NA; cdr3_aa: CATQDSGANVLTF; cdr3_nt: TGTGCCACCCAGGACTCTGGGGCCAACGTCCTGACTTTC
j_call: TRBJ2-3; v_call: TRBV13; clone_size: NA; d_call: NA; cdr3_aa: CASSLGRGRGGDTQYF; cdr3_nt: TGTGCCAGCAGCTTAGGCAGGGGTAGGGGTGGAGATACGCAGTATTTT
j_call: TRBJ2-5; v_call: TRBV7-9; clone_size: NA; d_call: TRBD1; cdr3_aa: CASSSGQTQETQYF; cdr3_nt: TGTGCCAGCAGCTCGGGACAGACCCAAGAGACCCAGTACTTC
j_call: TRBJ1-4; v_call: TRBV5-5; clone_size: NA; d_call: NA; cdr3_aa: CASSLDRLGGKLFF; cdr3_nt: TGTGCCAGCAGCTTGGATAGGCTTGGGGGAAAACTGTTTTTT
j_call: TRBJ1-5; v_call: TRBV6-2/TRBV6-3; clone_size: NA; d_call: TRBD1; cdr3_aa: CASSYSGTGSYSNQPQHF; cdr3_nt: TGTGCCAGCAGTTACAGTGGGACAGGGAGCTATAGCAATCAGCCCCAGCATTTT
j_call: TRBJ1-3; v_call: TRBV7-8; clone_size: NA; d_call: NA; cdr3_aa: CASSSGRTSGNTIYF; cdr3_nt: TGTGCCAGCAGCTCGGGGCGAACCTCTGGAAACACCATATATTTT
j_call: TRBJ2-7; v_call: TRBV21-1; clone_size: once; d_call: NA; cdr3_aa: CASSNPPWTRDSYEQYF; cdr3_nt: TGTGCCAGCAGCAATCCGCCTTGGACCAGGGACTCCTACGAGCAGTACTTC
j_call: TRBJ2-7; v_call: TRBV12-1; clone_size: few; d_call: NA; cdr3_aa: CASSFTLDYEQYF; cdr3_nt: TGTGCCAGCAGCTTTACCTTGGACTACGAGCAGTACTTC
j_call: TRBJ2-2; v_call: TRBV2; clone_size: once; d_call: NA; cdr3_aa: CASSDIPGELFF; cdr3_nt: TGTGCCAGCAGTGATATTCCCGGGGAGCTGTTTTTT
j_call: TRBJ2-3; v_call: TRBV19; clone_size: NA; d_call: TRBD2; cdr3_aa: CASSSGTGGPDTQYF; cdr3_nt: TGTGCCAGTAGTTCCGGGACGGGAGGCCCAGATACGCAGTATTTT
j_call: TRBJ2-7; v_call: TRBV7-2; clone_size: few; d_call: NA; cdr3_aa: CASSLEAAYEQYF; cdr3_nt: TGTGCCAGCAGCTTAGAGGCAGCCTACGAGCAGTACTTC
j_call: TRBJ1-4; v_call: TRBV4-1; clone_size: NA; d_call: NA; cdr3_aa: CASSQERGRDNEKLFF; cdr3_nt: TGCGCCAGCAGCCAAGAACGCGGGCGGGATAATGAAAAACTGTTTTTT
j_call: TRBJ1-2; v_call: TRBV21-1; clone_size: NA; d_call: NA; cdr3_aa: CASSKGVDGYTF; cdr3_nt: TGTGCCAGCAGCAAAGGAGTAGATGGCTACACCTTC
j_call: TRBJ2-1; v_call: TRBV5-1; clone_size: NA; d_call: NA; cdr3_aa: CASSLETQNNEQFF; cdr3_nt: TGCGCCAGCAGCTTGGAGACACAAAACAATGAGCAGTTCTTC
j_call: TRBJ2-3; v_call: TRBV6-5; clone_size: NA; d_call: TRBD1; cdr3_aa: CASSGQGEWTDTQYF; cdr3_nt: TGTGCCAGCAGCGGACAGGGTGAATGGACAGATACGCAGTATTTT
j_call: TRBJ2-7; v_call: TRBV2; clone_size: NA; d_call: TRBD2; cdr3_aa: CASSEERESYEQYF; cdr3_nt: TGTGCCAGCAGTGAAGAGCGGGAGTCCTACGAGCAGTACTTC
j_call: TRBJ2-1; v_call: TRBV5-3; clone_size: once; d_call: TRBD2; cdr3_aa: CARSLECGGVSYNEQFF; cdr3_nt: TGTGCCAGAAGCTTGGAATGCGGGGGGGTCTCCTACAATGAGCAGTTCTTC
j_call: TRBJ2-2; v_call: TRBV12-3/TRBV12-4; clone_size: NA; d_call: NA; cdr3_aa: CASRDQGPGELFF; cdr3_nt: TGTGCCAGCAGGGACCAGGGACCCGGGGAGCTGTTTTTT
j_call: TRBJ2-6; v_call: TRBV5-4; clone_size: NA; d_call: NA; cdr3_aa: CASRGTGANVLTF; cdr3_nt: TGTGCCAGCCGGGGGACTGGGGCCAACGTCCTGACTTTC
j_call: TRBJ1-5; v_call: TRBV6-2/TRBV6-3; clone_size: NA; d_call: TRBD1; cdr3_aa: CASSYLSTGNQPQHF; cdr3_nt: TGTGCCAGCAGTTACCTATCGACAGGGAATCAGCCCCAGCATTTT